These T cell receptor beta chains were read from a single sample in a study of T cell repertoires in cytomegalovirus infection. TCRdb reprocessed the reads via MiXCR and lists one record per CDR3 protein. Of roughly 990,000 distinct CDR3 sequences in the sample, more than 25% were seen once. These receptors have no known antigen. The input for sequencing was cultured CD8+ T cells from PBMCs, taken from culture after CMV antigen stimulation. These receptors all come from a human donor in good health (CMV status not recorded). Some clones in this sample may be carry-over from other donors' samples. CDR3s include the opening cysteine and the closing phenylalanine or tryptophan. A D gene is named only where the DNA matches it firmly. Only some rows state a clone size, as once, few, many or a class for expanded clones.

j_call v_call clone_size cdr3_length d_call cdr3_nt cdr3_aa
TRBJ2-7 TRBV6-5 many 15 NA TGTGCCAGCAGTTACTCGGTTTCAGAAGACTACGAGCAGTACTTC CASSYSVSEDYEQYF
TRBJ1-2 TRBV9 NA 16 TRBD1 TGTGCCAGCAGCCAACGAGAGGGGGCTAGGAACTATGGCTACACCTTC CASSQREGARNYGYTF
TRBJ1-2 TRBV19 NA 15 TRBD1 TGTGCCAGTAGTACTCCGGGACAGGGGAGATATGGCTACACCTTC CASSTPGQGRYGYTF
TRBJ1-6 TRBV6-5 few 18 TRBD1 TGTGCCAGCAGTAGGATCCGGGACAGGGAACCCTATAATTCACCCCTCCACTTT CASSRIRDREPYNSPLHF
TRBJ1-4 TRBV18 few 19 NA TGTGCCAGCTCACCCGCAGGGATAGAGCCCCGCGCAACTAATGAAAAACTGTTTTTT CASSPAGIEPRATNEKLFF
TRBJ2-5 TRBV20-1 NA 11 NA TGCAGTGCCCCCTCCGAAGAGACCCAGTACTTC CSAPSEETQYF
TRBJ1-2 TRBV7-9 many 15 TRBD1 TGTGCCAGCAGCCCTAGAAGTGGACAGGGTTATGGCTACACCTTC CASSPRSGQGYGYTF
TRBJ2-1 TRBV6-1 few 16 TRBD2 TGTGCCAGCAGTGATCGGCGGGGGAGCTCCTACAATGAGCAGTTCTTC CASSDRRGSSYNEQFF
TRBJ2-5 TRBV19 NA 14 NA TGTGCCAGTAGTCCTCTAGCGCCCCGAGAGACCCAGTACTTC CASSPLAPRETQYF
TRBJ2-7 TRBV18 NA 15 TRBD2 TGTGCCAGCTCACCGCGGACTAGCGGGTTGCTTGAGCAGTACTTC CASSPRTSGLLEQYF
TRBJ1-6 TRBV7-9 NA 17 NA TGTGCCAGCAGCCCGCCGGTTTGGTCGCGCTTAGGTTCACCCCTCCACTTT CASSPPVWSRLGSPLHF
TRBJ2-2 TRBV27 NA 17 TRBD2 TGTGCCAGCAGTACCTTTCTAGCGGGGTTGAACACCGGGGAGCTGTTTTTT CASSTFLAGLNTGELFF